Here is one TCR beta chain with its context. No antigen is known for it. Germline CDR1 and CDR2: SGHVS and FQNEAQ. This CDR3 comprises 15 residues. The ends were cut back, 5 bases at V and 3 bases at J, with 11 bases in the middle. The data belong to a study of graft-versus-host responses after intestinal transplantation. Study context: All recipients were transplanted with multivisceral, liver-intestinal, or isolated intestinal grafts. Following induction with anti-thymocyte globulin, all recipients were given tacrolimus and steroids for roughly three years. Whole-study findings and limits: Declining HvG levels early post-transplant were linked to peak circulating GvH clone levels. Ileal or blood samples showed some GvH clones first, and such clones were also found in recipient marrow.

Lymphocytes (intraepithelial and lamina propria) were released by processing the graft tissue. Sequenced by immunoSEQ multiplex PCR; TCRdb stores in-frame clones only, minus some. This sample has 40,000 or so clones; roughly 90% occur once, and the top ten carry roughly 18%. The chain is built from TRBV7-8 and TRBJ1-6, with a possible D match to TRBD1 (6 bases). Sequenced material: ileum tissue, taken about 200 days after intestinal transplant. The TCR sequence derives from a human patient who received an intestinal transplant, so some T cells may come from the graft donor. The CDR3 sequence: CASSPGQHYNSPLHF. In DNA form, the CDR3 reads TGTGCCAGCAGCCCAGGACAGCACTATAATTCACCCCTCCACTTT. The full variable domain, its missing parts supplied by reference TRBV7-8 and TRBJ1-6, is GAGVSQSPRYKVAKRGQDVALRCDPISGHVSLFWYQQALGQGPEFLTYFQNEAQLDKSGLPSDRFFAERPEGSVSTLKIQRTQQEDSAVYLCASSPGQHYNSPLHFGNGTRLTVT.